This passage covers 15 T cell receptor beta chains from one sample sequenced in a study of T-cell reconstitution after alpha-beta-depleted transplantation in children. Unique molecular identifiers were incorporated when the TCRbeta library was constructed. TCRdb reprocessed the PCR reads via MiXCR and lists one record per CDR3 protein. Among roughly 400,000 distinct CDR3 sequences listed, roughly 44% were seen once. This material consisted of PBMCs, taken before TCRalphabeta/CD19-depleted stem cell transplant. All receptors derive from a girl aged 2 to 10 with aplastic anemia, due to receive a stem cell transplant.

This clonotype occurred many times. The gene calls are TRBV7-9 and TRBJ2-1; maybe TRBD2 (5 bases). The CDR3 length is 14 residues. The V end was cut by 4 bases, the J end by 6 bases, with 13 bases between. CDR1 and CDR2 from the germline V gene are SEHNR and FQNEAQ (reference sequence). CDR3 protein: CASSSNLAANEQFF. CDR3 nucleotides: TGTGCCAGCAGCTCGAACCTAGCAGCCAATGAGCAGTTCTTC.

This clonotype was observed many times. This chain uses TRBV9 with TRBJ1-1; D is undetermined. CDR3 size: 15 residues. The ends were cut back, 3 bases at V and 1 base at J, with 13 bases in the middle. Germline V gene lookup returns CDR1 SGDLS and CDR2 YYNGEE. In DNA form, the CDR3 reads TGTGCCAGCAGCGGATCGACGGCCCAGAACACTGAAGCTTTCTTT. Its translation: CASSGSTAQNTEAFF.

This clonotype was detected only a few times. This chain uses TRBV19 with TRBJ2-6; D gene ambiguous. The CDR3 extends over 15 amino acids. The ends were cut back, 1 base at V and 8 bases at J, with 12 bases in the middle. The germline V gene has CDR1 LNHDA and CDR2 SQIVND (reference sequence). CDR3 in amino acids: CASSIGWVKTNVLTF. The DNA for the CDR3 is TGTGCCAGTAGTATAGGATGGGTTAAGACCAACGTCCTGACTTTC. Using reference TRBV19 and TRBJ2-6 for the parts outside the CDR3, the full variable domain is DGGITQSPKYLFRKEGQNVTLSCEQNLNHDAMYWYRQDPGQGLRLIYYSQIVNDFQKGDIAEGYSVSREKKESFPLTVTSAQKNPTAFYLCASSIGWVKTNVLTFGAGSRLTVL.

This clonotype was counted at least ten times. CDR3 sequence: CASNRLGGDEQYF. The DNA for the CDR3 is TGTGCCAGCAACCGCTTGGGGGGTGACGAGCAGTACTTC. The chain uses TRBV6-6 and TRBJ2-7; D is perhaps TRBD2 (6 bases). The CDR3 is made up of 13 amino acids. Trimming took off 7 bases at V and 5 bases at J, with 15 bases between the two ends. The V gene's germline CDR1 is MNHNY and CDR2 SVGAGI (reference sequence).

The sample holds many counts of this clonotype. This chain uses TRBV6-1 with TRBJ1-5; 10 nucleotides align to TRBD1. CDR1 is MNHNS and CDR2 is SASEGT in the germline V gene. This CDR3 is built from 15 residues. With 7 bases clipped from V and 3 bases from J, the junction kept 6 bases outside the gene matches. CDR3 nucleotides: TGTGCCAGCACGGACAGGGGGACGTTCAATCAGCCCCAGCATTTT. It specifies CASTDRGTFNQPQHF.

This clonotype was counted many times. V and J are TRBV29-1 and TRBJ2-7; possible D gene TRBD1, 7 bases. CDR3 length: 13 amino acids. Trimming left V 7 bases short and J 6 bases short, with 19 bases between. Germline CDR1 is SQVTM and CDR2 is ANQGSEA. CDR3 in DNA: TGCAGCGGAGGAAGTGGAGGGGGCCGCGAGCAGTACTTC. This translates into CSGGSGGGREQYF.

V gene TRBV6-1 combines with J gene TRBJ2-3, with a tentative D call TRBD2 (5 bases). V lost 4 bases and J lost 4, with 15 bases in between. From germline, CDR1 is MNHNS and CDR2 SASEGT. CDR3 length equals 15 residues. CDR3 nucleotide sequence: TGTGCCAGCAGTGCGTCAACTAGTTCCCCAGATACGCAGTATTTT. It yields the protein CASSASTSSPDTQYF.

The chain employs TRBV14 and TRBJ2-1; D remains unclear. The CDR3 runs 12 residues. The germline CDR1 and CDR2 sequences are SGHDN and FVKESK. The V end lost 2 bases, the J end lost 4 bases, and 3 bases lay between the germline ends. The CDR3 DNA sequence: TGTGCCAGCAGCCAATTATACAATGAGCAGTTCTTC. Amino acid sequence: CASSQLYNEQFF.

The chain is built from TRBV7-9 and TRBJ2-3; 7 nucleotides match TRBD1. Unmatched junction bases numbered 11, after V lost 4 bases and J lost 4 bases. The length of the CDR3 is 16 residues. CDR1 SEHNR and CDR2 FQNEAQ come from the germline V gene (reference sequence). This CDR3 reads CASSSLRGRSADTQYF. In DNA form, the CDR3 reads TGTGCCAGCAGCTCCCTCAGGGGGAGAAGCGCAGATACGCAGTATTTT.

The table lists this clonotype with a count of one. This CDR3 is CASSSWVAGATGDTQYF. The CDR3 DNA reads as TGCGCCAGCAGCTCTTGGGTAGCGGGGGCCACGGGAGATACGCAGTATTTT. The chain combines TRBV4-1 with TRBJ2-3; 9 bases are shared with TRBD2. CDR1 MGHRA and CDR2 YSYEKL come from the germline V gene. The ends lost 5 bases at V and 5 bases at J; junction bases unmatched: 14. The length of the CDR3 is 17 residues.

This clonotype was counted many times. The rearrangement joins TRBV5-1 to TRBJ2-7, with TRBD1 matching over 10 bases. CDR1 is SGHRS and CDR2 is YFSETQ in the germline V gene. The V gene end was trimmed by 2 bases and the J gene end by 5 bases; junction bases not matched to a gene: 4. The CDR3 spans 14 residues. CDR3 in DNA: TGCGCCAGCAGCTTAGGGGACAGGGGCGACGAGCAGTACTTC. Translation: CASSLGDRGDEQYF.

The chain has TRBV6-2 or TRBV6-3 and TRBJ2-1; TRBD1 matches at 9 bases. This CDR3 contains 17 residues. The V gene end was trimmed by 0 bases and the J gene end by 4 bases; junction bases not matched to a gene: 7. Germline assignment: CDR1 MNHEY and CDR2 SVGEGT. CDR3 residues: CASSYSQDRGNYNEQFF. DNA of the CDR3: TGTGCCAGCAGTTACTCCCAAGACAGGGGGAATTACAATGAGCAGTTCTTC.

This clonotype was recorded a few times. The chain recombines TRBV4-1 with TRBJ2-7; D is possibly TRBD1 or TRBD2 (6 bases each). Per germline, CDR1 MGHRA and CDR2 YSYEKL. The V end lost 5 bases, the J end lost 3 bases, and 14 bases lay between the germline ends. The CDR3 runs to 14 residues. The CDR3 loop reads CASSGGGGLYEQYF. CDR3 in DNA: TGCGCCAGCAGCGGAGGAGGGGGGCTCTACGAGCAGTACTTC.

The gene calls are TRBV12-3 or TRBV12-4 and TRBJ2-6, with D possibly called TRBD1 or TRBD2 (5 bases each). This CDR3 region has 19 residues. V dropped 7 bases and J dropped 0 bases, with 22 bases sitting between them. Here the CDR3 DNA reads TGTGCCAGCACCCCAAATCCGGGACCGAAAAGCTCTGGGGCCAACGTCCTGACTTTC. Its protein is CASTPNPGPKSSGANVLTF.

V and J are TRBV4-2 and TRBJ2-6, with D unresolved. The CDR3 covers 16 residues. Germline CDR1 and CDR2: LGHNA and YNFKEQ. The V gene lost 0 bases and the J gene lost 0 bases, with 6 bases spanning the gap. This CDR3 reads CASSQEVGSGANVLTF. CDR3 nucleotide sequence: TGTGCCAGCAGCCAAGAAGTGGGCTCTGGGGCCAACGTCCTGACTTTC.